These 32 T cell receptor beta chains came from one sample sequenced in a study of blood T cell repertoires in COVID-19. Assay: immunoSEQ multiplex PCR; the TCRdb copy retains only in-frame clones and omits some. The sample records a few hundred thousand clones, roughly 90% being singletons. What was sequenced was PBMCs or T cells enriched from blood (not recorded which). Receptor source: a woman aged 40 to 49 who had recovered from COVID-19.

The J gene is TRBJ1-1, the V gene TRBV6-5; D uncertain. Germline loops: CDR1 MNHEY, CDR2 SVGAGI. This CDR3 spans 13 amino acids. Trimming took 9 bases from V and 0 from J, leaving 11 bases between them. As DNA, the CDR3 is TGTGCCAGTGAGAGTCTCATGAACACTGAAGCTTTCTTT. Its translation: CASESLMNTEAFF.

This CDR3 reads CASSPTGTINSPLHF. Here the CDR3 DNA reads TGTGCCAGCAGCCCGACAGGGACGATAAATTCACCCCTCCACTTT. The rearrangement uses TRBV6-5 and TRBJ1-6; 7 bases match TRBD1. The CDR3 covers 15 residues. Germline loops: CDR1 MNHEY, CDR2 SVGAGI. J was trimmed by 7 bases and V by 6 bases; bases with no gene match: 9.

The V call is TRBV5-4, the J call TRBJ2-7; D is possibly TRBD1 (7 bases). This CDR3 contains 12 residues. The V gene's germline CDR1 is SGHNT and CDR2 YYREEE (reference sequence). Trimming left V 1 base short and J 9 bases short, with 11 bases between. CDR3: CASSLYRGGQYF. CDR3 bases: TGTGCCAGCAGCTTGTACAGGGGAGGGCAGTACTTC.

Here the CDR3 DNA reads TGCGCCAGCAGCTTGGCCTTGGCGGGAGGGTCCAATGAGCAGTTCTTC. Translated, it gives CASSLALAGGSNEQFF. V usage is TRBV5-1 and J usage is TRBJ2-1; 9 bases are a match to TRBD2. CDR1 SGHRS and CDR2 YFSETQ come from the germline V gene. V gave up 0 bases and J gave up 6 bases; unmatched junction bases: 7. This CDR3 spans 16 amino acids. Full variable domain (missing parts from reference TRBV5-1 and TRBJ2-1): KAGVTQTPRYLIKTRGQQVTLSCSPISGHRSVSWYQQTPGQGLQFLFEYFSETQRNKGNFPGRFSGRQFSNSRSEMNVSTLELGDSALYLCASSLALAGGSNEQFFGPGTRLTVL.

The chain's CDR3 is CASSLGVTASYNEQFF. In nucleotides, the CDR3 is TGTGCCAGCAGCTTAGGGGTGACAGCATCCTACAATGAGCAGTTCTTC. The chain employs TRBV11-3 and TRBJ2-1, with a weak D call TRBD1 (5 bases). Trimming shortened V by 1 base and J by 1 base, and 11 bases separated the two germline ends. Germline-derived CDR1 and CDR2 are SGHNT and YENEEA. CDR3 length: 16 amino acids.

The chain recombines TRBV4-3 with TRBJ1-4; D remains unclear. Germline V gene lookup returns CDR1 LGHNA and CDR2 YSLEER. V lost 0 bases and J 4 bases, leaving 12 bases between the germline ends. The length of the CDR3 is 16 residues. CDR3: CASSQDLTPNNEKLFF. The CDR3 DNA sequence: TGCGCCAGCAGCCAAGATCTCACACCCAATAATGAAAAACTGTTTTTT.

The chain recombines TRBV4-1 with TRBJ1-1; the D is unclear. Trimming took 1 base from V and 1 from J, leaving 16 bases between them. The germline gives CDR1 MGHRA, CDR2 YSYEKL. This CDR3 is 17 amino acids long. CDR3 protein: CASSQGIIASANTEAFF. As DNA, the CDR3 is TGCGCCAGCAGCCAAGGTATTATAGCCTCCGCGAACACTGAAGCTTTCTTT.

This rearrangement joins TRBV6-5 to TRBJ1-1, with D perhaps matching TRBD1 (6 bases). V was trimmed by 0 bases and J by 4 bases, leaving 12 bases between them. In germline, CDR1 is MNHEY, CDR2 SVGAGI. The CDR3 consists of 15 residues. As DNA, the CDR3 is TGTGCCAGCAGTTACTCGATTGTAGGGGGCACTGAAGCTTTCTTT. Protein sequence: CASSYSIVGGTEAFF.

The rearrangement joins TRBV14 to TRBJ2-3; 12 nucleotides align to TRBD2. The germline V gene encodes CDR1 SGHDN and CDR2 FVKESK. This CDR3 has 18 residues. The V gene end was trimmed by 5 bases and the J gene end by 2 bases; junction bases not matched to a gene: 11. Here the CDR3 DNA reads TGTGCCAGCAGCTCCTACGCAGGACTAGCGGGGAACACAGATACGCAGTATTTT. It encodes CASSSYAGLAGNTDTQYF. Supplemented by reference TRBV14 and TRBJ2-3, the full variable domain reads EAGVTQFPSHSVIEKGQTVTLRCDPISGHDNLYWYRRVMGKEIKFLLHFVKESKQDESGMPNNRFLAERTGGTYSTLKVQPAELEDSGVYFCASSSYAGLAGNTDTQYFGPGTRLTVL.

The chain joins TRBV10-3 to TRBJ1-1, with TRBD1 matching over 9 bases. The CDR3 loop spans 15 amino acids. Trimming removed 6 bases from V and 7 bases from J; junction bases left unmatched: 12. Germline V CDR1 and CDR2: ENHRY, SYGVKD. The CDR3 region is CAISGPGTGFDEAFF. Written as DNA, the CDR3 is TGTGCCATCAGCGGTCCCGGGACAGGGTTTGATGAAGCTTTCTTT.

This clone was seen a single time. The chain combines TRBV27 with TRBJ1-1; 7 bases align to TRBD1. Germline V lookup: CDR1 MNHEY, CDR2 SMNVEV (reference sequence). J gave up 4 bases and V 5 bases, and 4 bases lay outside the gene matches. The CDR3 is 13 residues long. CDR3 sequence reads: CASSLAGGTEAFF. The CDR3 bases are TGTGCCAGCAGTCTCGCAGGGGGCACTGAAGCTTTCTTT.

V gene TRBV7-6 combines with J gene TRBJ2-1, with 8 positions matching TRBD2. J lost 6 bases, V lost 9 bases, and 4 bases had no gene match. Germline V lookup: CDR1 SGHVS, CDR2 FNYEAQ. The length of the CDR3 is 12 residues. CDR3 nucleotide sequence: TGTGCCAGTAGGGCGGGAGGCAATGAGCAGTTCTTC. Protein: CASRAGGNEQFF.

The chain combines TRBV6-5 with TRBJ1-5; D gene uncertain. The CDR3 is 14 residues long. With 6 bases removed from V and 5 bases from J, the gap between germline ends came to 14 bases. Germline values: CDR1 MNHEY, CDR2 SVGAGI. The CDR3, as DNA: TGTGCCAGCAGCACCCACCCAGAGGATCAGCCCCAGCATTTT. Protein sequence: CASSTHPEDQPQHF.

The V call is TRBV14, the J call TRBJ1-2, with 8 bases fitting TRBD1. The ends lost 8 bases at V and 6 bases at J; junction bases unmatched: 11. The CDR3 sequence is 14 residues long. Germline V gene sequence: CDR1 SGHDN, CDR2 FVKESK. The CDR3 DNA reads as TGTGCCAGCTCCTCTTGGACAGGGAGGGATGGCTACACCTTC. This sequence encodes CASSSWTGRDGYTF.

This chain uses TRBV6-4 with TRBJ1-2; D remains unclear. V was trimmed by 0 bases and J by 6 bases, leaving 17 bases between them. The CDR3 covers 16 residues. The germline V gene encodes CDR1 MRHNA and CDR2 SNTAGT. The CDR3 protein is CASSDSRLGGSHGYTF. The CDR3 coding sequence is TGTGCCAGCAGTGACTCGAGGTTGGGAGGGTCGCATGGCTACACCTTC.

The genes are TRBV6-5 and TRBJ2-1; 7 bases match TRBD1. V trimming: 6 bases; J trimming: 10 bases; junction bases outside the gene matches: 6. Germline V gene data show CDR1 as MNHEY and CDR2 as SVGAGI. This CDR3 is built from 12 residues. CDR3: CASSLQTGEQFF. The CDR3 bases are TGTGCCAGCAGCCTCCAGACAGGGGAGCAGTTCTTC.

The rearrangement uses TRBV9 and TRBJ1-2, with TRBD1 matching 11 bases. The CDR3 length is 15 residues. Trimming at V came to 4 bases and at J to 2 bases, leaving 4 bases not matched to a gene. CDR1 SGDLS and CDR2 YYNGEE come from the germline V gene. CDR3 DNA sequence: TGTGCCAGCAGCAGGGGGACAGGGGGAAACTATGGCTACACCTTC. It yields the protein CASSRGTGGNYGYTF.

This clone was counted between two and nine times. The chain employs TRBV15 and TRBJ1-2; D not resolved. Trimming removed 0 bases at V and 7 bases at J, with 12 bases between. Germline assignment: CDR1 LNHNV and CDR2 YYDKDF (reference sequence). The CDR3 contains 14 residues. CDR3 DNA sequence: TGTGCCACCAGCAGAGACAGTAATCAGCGTGGCTACACCTTC. Residues: CATSRDSNQRGYTF.

V usage is TRBV4-3 and J usage is TRBJ2-7; weak D call: TRBD2 (5 bases). CDR1 LGHNA and CDR2 YSLEER come from the germline V gene. V lost 0 bases and J 4 bases, leaving 10 bases between the germline ends. This CDR3 contains 14 residues. This chain's CDR3 is CASSQELVAYEQYF. CDR3 DNA sequence: TGCGCCAGCAGCCAAGAACTAGTAGCATACGAGCAGTACTTC.

CDR3 loop: CASNDRGLETQYF. The CDR3 bases are TGTGCCAGCAACGACAGGGGCTTAGAGACCCAGTACTTC. The rearrangement links TRBV5-6 to TRBJ2-5; TRBD1 matches at 8 bases. This CDR3 comprises 13 residues. Trimming at V came to 6 bases and at J to 4 bases, leaving 5 bases not matched to a gene. Germline V gene sequence: CDR1 SGHDT, CDR2 YYEEEE.

This clone was observed a single time. The V and J genes are TRBV5-1 and TRBJ1-5; the D is unclear. V lost 4 bases to trimming and J lost 0 bases, with 11 bases between them. Germline-derived CDR1 and CDR2 are SGHRS and YFSETQ. This CDR3 comprises 15 residues. CDR3 in DNA: TGCGCCAGCAGCCCCGAGGGTAATAGCAATCAGCCCCAGCATTTT. This encodes CASSPEGNSNQPQHF.

The rearrangement joins TRBV7-2 to TRBJ2-7; 12 bases are shared with TRBD2. The CDR3 is 15 residues long. Trimming removed 5 bases from V and 6 bases from J; junction bases left unmatched: 8. Germline-derived CDR1 and CDR2 are SGHTA and FQGNSA. The CDR3 sequence is CASSQRLAGVFEQYF. The CDR3 nucleotides read TGTGCCAGCAGCCAACGACTAGCGGGAGTCTTCGAGCAGTACTTC. The complete variable domain, with remaining parts taken from reference TRBV7-2 and TRBJ2-7, reads GAGVSQSPSNKVTEKGKDVELRCDPISGHTALYWYRQSLGQGLEFLIYFQGNSAPDKSGLPSDRFSAERTGGSVSTLTIQRTQQEDSAVYLCASSQRLAGVFEQYFGPGTRLTVT.

This chain joins TRBV11-2 and TRBJ2-7; TRBD2 aligns across 7 bases. The CDR3 covers 13 residues. The germline gives CDR1 SGHAT, CDR2 FQNNGV. Losses at the gene ends were 3 bases for V and 5 bases for J; bases not matched to a gene: 4. CDR3 DNA sequence: TGTGCCAGCAGCTTCGGAAGCGGGAACGAGCAGTACTTC. This encodes CASSFGSGNEQYF. Together with reference TRBV11-2 and TRBJ2-7, the CDR3 gives the full variable domain: EAGVAQSPRYKIIEKRQSVAFWCNPISGHATLYWYQQILGQGPKLLIQFQNNGVVDDSQLPKDRFSAERLKGVDSTLKIQPAKLEDSAVYLCASSFGSGNEQYFGPGTRLTVT.

This sequence joins TRBV19 and TRBJ2-7, with 7 bases fitting TRBD1. CDR1 and CDR2 (germline): LNHDA, SQIVND (reference sequence). The CDR3 consists of 16 residues. Unmatched junction bases numbered 7, after V lost 2 bases and J lost 0 bases. DNA of the CDR3: TGTGCCAGTAGTATACAGACAGGGCTAAGCTCCTACGAGCAGTACTTC. Translation gives CASSIQTGLSSYEQYF.

This CDR3 is CASRDRSSDTQYF. CDR3 nucleotide sequence: TGTGCCAGTCGGGACAGGTCTTCGGATACGCAGTATTTT. The chain is built from TRBV19 and TRBJ2-3, with TRBD1 matching over 8 bases. Germline CDR1 reads LNHDA; CDR2 reads SQIVND (reference sequence). The CDR3 runs 13 residues. The J segment lost 6 bases and the V segment lost 8 bases, leaving 7 bases of the junction unmatched.

The rearrangement links TRBV18 to TRBJ1-1; TRBD1 matches at 7 bases. Germline lookup yields CDR1 KGHSH and CDR2 LQKENI. V shed 1 base and J 5 bases; nucleotides not matched to a gene: 4. CDR3 length equals 14 residues. The CDR3 DNA reads TGTGCCAGCTCACCACAGGGGGCGCTTACTGAAGCTTTCTTT. Protein sequence: CASSPQGALTEAFF. Filled out from reference TRBV18 and TRBJ1-1, the complete variable domain reads NAGVMQNPRHLVRRRGQEARLRCSPMKGHSHVYWYRQLPEEGLKFMVYLQKENIIDESGMPKERFSAEFPKEGPSILRIQQVVRGDSAAYFCASSPQGALTEAFFGQGTRLTVV.

The chain has TRBV6-2 or TRBV6-3 and TRBJ2-3, with 11 nucleotides matching TRBD2. V gave up 2 bases and J gave up 1 base; unmatched junction bases: 2. The CDR3 covers 16 residues. Germline-derived CDR1 and CDR2 are MNHEY and SVGEGT. This CDR3 reads CASSYGTSGRTDTQYF. The CDR3 DNA reads as TGTGCCAGCAGTTACGGGACTAGCGGCCGCACAGATACGCAGTATTTT.

The table lists this clone with a count of one. This chain connects TRBV28 to TRBJ1-2; 10 nucleotides match TRBD1. Germline values: CDR1 MDHEN, CDR2 SYDVKM. Trimming cost V 6 bases and J 2 bases; bases outside gene matches: 9. This CDR3 region has 16 residues. CDR3 bases: TGTGCCAGCAGCTTACAAGACAGGGGGCGCAACTATGGCTACACCTTC. Its translation: CASSLQDRGRNYGYTF.

This sequence joins TRBV13 and TRBJ2-3, with 8 positions matching TRBD2. After removal of 2 bases from V and 3 bases from J, the junction contained 4 bases not matched to a gene. The CDR3 totals 15 residues. CDR1 PRHDT and CDR2 FYEKMQ come from the germline V gene (reference sequence). CDR3 protein: CASSLRGLVTDTQYF. Here the CDR3 DNA reads TGTGCCAGCAGCTTAAGGGGACTAGTAACAGATACGCAGTATTTT.

CDR3 sequence (DNA): TGTGCCAGCAGTTCCCAGACAGGCTATGGCTACACCTTC. Translated: CASSSQTGYGYTF. The rearrangement joins TRBV27 to TRBJ1-2; a weak D match, TRBD1 (6 bases). Trimming took off 4 bases at V and 4 bases at J, with 10 bases between the two ends. From germline, CDR1 is MNHEY and CDR2 SMNVEV (reference sequence). The CDR3 is made up of 13 amino acids.

This clone was counted once. This chain links TRBV10-2 with TRBJ1-5; no clear D gene. Deletions cut 0 bases from V and 0 bases from J, with 9 bases between. The germline gives CDR1 WSHSY, CDR2 SAAADI. This CDR3 has 16 residues. The CDR3 loop reads CASSESGRYSNQPQHF. The CDR3 DNA follows: TGCGCCAGCAGTGAGTCCGGGAGGTATAGCAATCAGCCCCAGCATTTT.

This chain's CDR3 is CASSPGLDIPNEQFF. The DNA of the CDR3 is TGCGCCAGCAGCCCGGGACTAGATATCCCCAATGAGCAGTTCTTC. The chain combines TRBV5-1 with TRBJ2-1; 8 bases line up with TRBD2. Germline V gene lookup returns CDR1 SGHRS and CDR2 YFSETQ. After removal of 4 bases from V and 6 bases from J, the junction contained 9 bases not matched to a gene. The CDR3 runs 15 residues.